This T cell receptor beta chain was observed in a study of technical replicates of blood from several donors. Sequencing used immunoSEQ multiplex PCR; TCRdb keeps in-frame clones, though not all of them. The sample holds about 98,000 clones, almost 96% seen once. The V end was cut by 1 base, the J end by 4 bases, with 11 bases between. The CDR3 loop spans 15 amino acids. Germline lookup yields CDR1 MGHRA and CDR2 YSYEKL. The receptor was isolated from a human donor in good health. This rearrangement joins TRBV4-1 to TRBJ1-3; D might be TRBD1 (5 bases). The source material was T cells isolated from PBMCs. In nucleotides, the CDR3 is TGCGCCAGCAGCCAAGGCAGGGCGAACGGAAACACCATATATTTT. The encoded protein is CASSQGRANGNTIYF.